These 10 T cell receptor beta chains share one sample of origin, sequenced in a study of T cells after yellow fever vaccination. Each CDR3 protein gets one entry after TCRdb re-called the 5' RACE reads with MiXCR. This table holds 25,000 to 35,000 distinct CDR3 sequences, 6.3% found once. Sequenced here: PBMCs, either bulk or a sorted T-cell subset (CD4+, CD8+, memory, or dextramer-sorted; not recorded which), sampled on the day of the yellow fever booster vaccination. Every receptor here comes from a man in his thirties or forties who received the YFV17D yellow fever vaccine.

This clonotype showed up just a few times. J is TRBJ2-5 and V is TRBV24-1; the D call may be TRBD1 or TRBD2 (5 bases each). CDR1 is KGHDR, CDR2 SFDVKD, per germline. V was shortened by 3 bases and J by 4 bases, with 29 bases between the two germline ends. The CDR3 covers 20 residues. In DNA, the CDR3 is TGTGCCACCAGTGATGATGTTGATACTTCCGGGGACCTGTCTCGAGAGACCCAGTACTTC. As protein: CATSDDVDTSGDLSRETQYF.

This clonotype showed up just a few times. The chain employs TRBV7-2 and TRBJ1-2; 8 bases match TRBD1. The germline V gene has CDR1 SGHTA and CDR2 FQGNSA. Losses at the gene ends were 4 bases for V and 4 bases for J; bases not matched to a gene: 11. The CDR3 has 16 amino acids. CDR3 sequence reads: CASSSPGQGASYGYTF. For the CDR3, the DNA is TGTGCCAGCAGCTCCCCAGGGCAGGGGGCTAGCTATGGCTACACCTTC.

This clonotype came up many times. The CDR3 reads CATSSTSGLRDNEKLFF. DNA of the CDR3: TGTGCCACCAGCAGTACTTCAGGGTTGAGGGATAATGAAAAACTGTTTTTT. This chain uses TRBV15 with TRBJ1-4; D might be TRBD1 (5 bases). Germline assignment: CDR1 LNHNV and CDR2 YYDKDF (reference sequence). This CDR3 has 17 amino acids. Between the trimmed V and J ends, which lost 3 bases and 4 bases, there was a span of 18 bases.

With respect to this clonotype: A clone one base away is much larger, so this may be a read error. CDR3 sequence reads: CASSSAREPDTQYF. CDR3 in DNA: TGTGCCAGCTCAAGCGCGCGGGAACCAGATACGCAGTATTTT. The chain links TRBV7-2 to TRBJ2-3; possibly TRBD2 for D (6 bases). Germline V gene data show CDR1 as SGHTA and CDR2 as FQGNSA. V lost 8 bases to trimming and J lost 4 bases, with 16 bases between them. This CDR3 contains 14 residues.

This clonotype was picked up a small number of times. The chain combines TRBV29-1 with TRBJ1-3; no clear D gene. CDR1 and CDR2 (germline): SQVTM, ANQGSEA. This CDR3 spans 12 amino acids. Trimming pared 7 bases from V and 0 bases from J, leaving 7 bases between. The CDR3 DNA reads as TGCAGCGGCCGGAACTCTGGAAACACCATATATTTT. The encoded protein is CSGRNSGNTIYF. The variable domain in full, with the rest retrieved from reference TRBV29-1 and TRBJ1-3, is SAVISQKPSRDICQRGTSLTIQCQVDSQVTMMFWYRQQPGQSLTLIATANQGSEATYESGFVIDKFPISRPNLTFSTLTVSNMSPEDSSIYLCSGRNSGNTIYFGEGSWLTVV.

The CDR3 coding sequence is TGTGCCAGCAGCCGGGTACGGCCCCTCACTGAAGCTTTCTTT. Translating it yields CASSRVRPLTEAFF. The chain couples TRBV5-6 to TRBJ1-1; D call uncertain. The CDR3 runs 14 residues. From germline, CDR1 is SGHDT and CDR2 YYEEEE. The germline V and J ends were trimmed by 4 bases and 4 bases, with 14 bases remaining between them.

This clonotype was detected only a few times. The chain is built from TRBV24-1 and TRBJ2-2, with D tentatively TRBD1 (5 bases). This CDR3 spans 13 amino acids. V lost 5 bases, J lost 7 bases, and 10 bases lay in between. Germline values: CDR1 KGHDR, CDR2 SFDVKD. CDR3 coding DNA: TGTGCCACCAGTGTTTCAGGGTTCGGGGAGCTGTTTTTT. It codes for CATSVSGFGELFF.

This clonotype has a count of ten or more. The chain carries TRBV29-1 and TRBJ2-6; D uncertain. Trimming pared 4 bases from V and 0 bases from J, leaving 13 bases between. Germline assignment: CDR1 SQVTM and CDR2 ANQGSEA. This CDR3 comprises 16 residues. The CDR3 reads CSVGTTRPSGANVLTF. The CDR3, as DNA: TGCAGCGTTGGTACGACGAGGCCCTCTGGGGCCAACGTCCTGACTTTC.

This clonotype has only a few counts. This chain's CDR3 is CASSILAGGETQYF. The DNA of the CDR3 is TGTGCCAGTAGTATTCTAGCTGGAGGCGAGACCCAGTACTTC. The chain recombines TRBV19 with TRBJ2-5; tentative D call: TRBD2 (5 bases). The germline V gene has CDR1 LNHDA and CDR2 SQIVND (reference sequence). The V end lost 3 bases, the J end lost 5 bases, and 13 bases lay between the germline ends. The CDR3 totals 14 residues.

This clonotype has a count of ten or more. The genes are TRBV10-3 and TRBJ2-7; D may be TRBD2 (5 bases). The V and J ends lost 4 bases and 5 bases respectively, with 6 bases between them. This CDR3 has 11 amino acids. The germline CDR1 and CDR2 sequences are ENHRY and SYGVKD. The CDR3 DNA follows: TGTGCCATCAGTGGGGGAGACGAGCAGTACTTC. This sequence encodes CAISGGDEQYF.